The 6 T cell receptor beta chains given below trace back to one sample, sequenced in a study of TIL therapy for anti-PD-1-resistant metastatic lung cancer. Sequencing used immunoSEQ v3. Generated by immunoSEQ multiplex PCR, the TCRdb table keeps only in-frame clones and is missing some. The data contain tens of thousands of clones, less than 65% of them singletons. Time point specified: pre-treatment sample, taken before nivolumab and TIL therapy. The tumor samples were excised metastases, mostly pleural nodules or supraclavicular lymph nodes. The sample in question was tumor tissue, obtained at baseline. Receptors were obtained from a woman aged 30 to 85 with non-small cell lung cancer.

The genes are TRBV6-1 and TRBJ2-3; 9 positions agree with TRBD2. Germline V lookup: CDR1 MNHNS, CDR2 SASEGT. The J segment lost 0 bases and the V segment lost 6 bases, leaving 4 bases of the junction unmatched. The CDR3 consists of 15 residues. The CDR3 DNA reads TGTGCCAGCAGGAGACTAGCGGTTAGCACAGATACGCAGTATTTT. It codes for CASRRLAVSTDTQYF.

This chain joins TRBV11-3 and TRBJ2-7, with 8 bases matching TRBD1. Germline values: CDR1 SGHNT, CDR2 YENEEA. The CDR3 has 12 amino acids. With V trimmed by 5 bases and J by 6 bases, 3 bases remained unmatched. The CDR3 reads CASSADRGEQYF. DNA for the CDR3: TGTGCCAGCAGCGCCGACAGGGGCGAGCAGTACTTC.

In this sample, this clone turned up a few times. V and J are TRBV11-2 and TRBJ2-1; TRBD2 aligns across 10 bases. Germline CDR1 SGHAT, CDR2 FQNNGV. J was trimmed by 0 bases and V by 1 base; bases with no gene match: 3. CDR3 length: 17 amino acids. The CDR3 spells CASSLAPSGSSYNEQFF. The CDR3 nucleotides read TGTGCCAGCAGCTTAGCCCCTAGCGGGAGCTCCTACAATGAGCAGTTCTTC. The full variable domain, completed using reference TRBV11-2 and TRBJ2-1, is EAGVAQSPRYKIIEKRQSVAFWCNPISGHATLYWYQQILGQGPKLLIQFQNNGVVDDSQLPKDRFSAERLKGVDSTLKIQPAKLEDSAVYLCASSLAPSGSSYNEQFFGPGTRLTVL.

This rearrangement joins TRBV4-2 to TRBJ1-3, with D unresolved. Per the germline V gene, CDR1 is LGHNA and CDR2 is YNFKEQ. CDR3 length: 15 residues. Trimming cost V 0 bases and J 4 bases, with 10 bases left between them. In nucleotides, the CDR3 is TGTGCCAGCAGCCAAGAAGGGCATATCGGAAACACCATATATTTT. As protein: CASSQEGHIGNTIYF.

The V call is TRBV6-1, the J call TRBJ1-1, with a tentative D call TRBD1 (5 bases). CDR1 MNHNS and CDR2 SASEGT come from the germline V gene. The CDR3 spans 15 residues. Trimming pared 3 bases from V and 2 bases from J, leaving 13 bases between. The CDR3 spells CASSDLWGGNTEAFF. In DNA form, the CDR3 reads TGTGCCAGCAGTGATCTCTGGGGCGGTAACACTGAAGCTTTCTTT.

J is TRBJ2-7 and V is TRBV5-6; D ambiguous. Trimming cost V 1 base and J 5 bases, with 10 bases left between them. Germline V lookup: CDR1 SGHDT, CDR2 YYEEEE. This CDR3 is 13 amino acids long. The CDR3 region is CASSLHGLHEQYF. The CDR3 nucleotides read TGTGCCAGCAGCTTGCATGGTCTCCACGAGCAGTACTTC.